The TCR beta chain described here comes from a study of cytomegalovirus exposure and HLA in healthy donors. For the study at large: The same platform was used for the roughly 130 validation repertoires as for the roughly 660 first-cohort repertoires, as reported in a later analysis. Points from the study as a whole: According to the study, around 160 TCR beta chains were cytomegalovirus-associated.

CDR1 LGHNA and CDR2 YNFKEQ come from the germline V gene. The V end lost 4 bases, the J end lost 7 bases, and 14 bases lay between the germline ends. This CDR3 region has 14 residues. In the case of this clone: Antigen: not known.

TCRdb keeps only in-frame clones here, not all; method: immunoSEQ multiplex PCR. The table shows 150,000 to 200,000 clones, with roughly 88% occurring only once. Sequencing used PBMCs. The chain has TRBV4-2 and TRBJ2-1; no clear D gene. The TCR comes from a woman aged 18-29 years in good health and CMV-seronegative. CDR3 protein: CASSPSHGLNEQFF. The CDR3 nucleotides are TGTGCCAGCAGCCCCTCCCACGGTTTAAATGAGCAGTTCTTC.